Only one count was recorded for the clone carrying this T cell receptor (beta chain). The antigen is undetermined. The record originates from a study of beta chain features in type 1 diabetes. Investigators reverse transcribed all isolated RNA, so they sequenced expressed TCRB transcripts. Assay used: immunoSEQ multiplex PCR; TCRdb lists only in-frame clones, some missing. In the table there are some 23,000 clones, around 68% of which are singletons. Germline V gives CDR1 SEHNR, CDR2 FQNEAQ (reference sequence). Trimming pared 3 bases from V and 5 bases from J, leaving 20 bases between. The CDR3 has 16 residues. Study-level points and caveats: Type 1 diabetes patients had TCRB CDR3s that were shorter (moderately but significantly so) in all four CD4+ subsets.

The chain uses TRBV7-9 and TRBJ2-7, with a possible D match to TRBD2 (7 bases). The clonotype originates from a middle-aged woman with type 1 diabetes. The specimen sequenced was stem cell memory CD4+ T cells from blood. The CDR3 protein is CASSFPKGGGNDEQYF. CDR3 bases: TGTGCCAGCAGCTTCCCAAAGGGGGGAGGGAACGACGAGCAGTACTTC.